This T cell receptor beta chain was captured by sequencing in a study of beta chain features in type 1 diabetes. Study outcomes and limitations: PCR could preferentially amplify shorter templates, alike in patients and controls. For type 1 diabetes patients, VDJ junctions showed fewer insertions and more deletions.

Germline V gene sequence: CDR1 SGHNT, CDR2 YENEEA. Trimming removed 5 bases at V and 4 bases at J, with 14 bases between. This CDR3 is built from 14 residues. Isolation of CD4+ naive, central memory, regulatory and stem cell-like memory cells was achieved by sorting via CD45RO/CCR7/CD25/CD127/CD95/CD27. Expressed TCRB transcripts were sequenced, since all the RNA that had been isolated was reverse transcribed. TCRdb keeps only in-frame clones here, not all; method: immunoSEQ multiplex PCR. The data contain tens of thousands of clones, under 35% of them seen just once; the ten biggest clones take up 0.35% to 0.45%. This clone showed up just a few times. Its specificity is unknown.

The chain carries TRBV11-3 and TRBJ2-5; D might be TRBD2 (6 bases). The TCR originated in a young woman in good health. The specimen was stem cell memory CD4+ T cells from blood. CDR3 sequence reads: CASSPGTYLETQYF. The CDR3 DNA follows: TGTGCCAGCAGCCCCGGGACTTATCTAGAGACCCAGTACTTC. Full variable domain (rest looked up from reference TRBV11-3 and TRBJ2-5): EAGVVQSPRYKIIEKKQPVAFWCNPISGHNTLYWYLQNLGQGPELLIRYENEEAVDDSQLPKDRFSAERLKGVDSTLKIQPAELGDSAVYLCASSPGTYLETQYFGPGTRLLVL.